Below are 25 T cell receptor beta chains sequenced from a single sample in a study of glioma-infiltrating T cells after dendritic cell vaccination. The protocol was immunoSEQ multiplex PCR, while the TCRdb copy is restricted to in-frame clones and leaves out a portion. The sample gives about 65,000 clones, about nine tenths of which show up once; around 10% is in the top ten. Noted time point: after dendritic cell vaccination, including at tumor progression/relapse. The material was blood, obtained after dendritic cell vaccination. The receptors stem from a human donor with glioblastoma.

This clone has just a few counts. The chain has TRBV7-9 and TRBJ1-1; D not certain. Per the germline V gene, CDR1 is SEHNR and CDR2 is FQNEAQ (reference sequence). The CDR3 sequence is 14 residues long. V gave up 5 bases and J gave up 0 bases, with 10 bases separating them. The CDR3 DNA reads as TGTGCCAGCAGCCACGACATAATGAACACTGAAGCTTTCTTT. It translates to CASSHDIMNTEAFF.

This chain links TRBV28 with TRBJ1-2, with TRBD1 identical over 7 bases. This CDR3 is 15 amino acids long. Germline V gene data show CDR1 as MDHEN and CDR2 as SYDVKM. Trimming at V came to 5 bases and at J to 4 bases, leaving 10 bases not matched to a gene. This CDR3 reads CASSATGQHLYGYTF. CDR3 DNA: TGTGCCAGCAGTGCTACGGGACAGCACCTCTATGGCTACACCTTC.

For the CDR3, the DNA is TGTGCCAGCATCGGGATAGCGGACACTGAAGCTTTCTTT. This codes for CASIGIADTEAFF. J is TRBJ1-1 and V is TRBV21-1. TRBV21-1 is tagged as a pseudogene. CDR3 length: 13 amino acids.

V gene TRBV11-3 combines with J gene TRBJ2-1, with 12 bases identical to TRBD2. The CDR3 extends over 18 amino acids. Germline V gene lookup returns CDR1 SGHNT and CDR2 YENEEA. Trimming removed 1 base from V and 7 bases from J; junction bases left unmatched: 11. The CDR3 spells CASSLALLAGGPGNEQFF. CDR3 DNA: TGTGCCAGCAGCTTAGCGCTTCTAGCGGGAGGGCCGGGTAATGAGCAGTTCTTC. The full variable domain, in which reference TRBV11-3 and TRBJ2-1 provide the parts outside the CDR3, is EAGVVQSPRYKIIEKKQPVAFWCNPISGHNTLYWYLQNLGQGPELLIRYENEEAVDDSQLPKDRFSAERLKGVDSTLKIQPAELGDSAVYLCASSLALLAGGPGNEQFFGPGTRLTVL.

The chain employs TRBV7-2 and TRBJ2-2, with 10 bases fitting TRBD2. CDR1 is SGHTA and CDR2 is FQGNSA in the germline V gene. The junction had 8 bases not matched to a gene; V was cut back by 3 bases and J by 7 bases. The CDR3 length is 16 residues. The CDR3 DNA reads TGTGCCAGCAGCTTTTATAGCGGGGGGAGGAACGGGGAGCTGTTTTTT. It specifies CASSFYSGGRNGELFF.

CDR3 sequence: CASTLTDYFNLLWETQYF. DNA of the CDR3: TGTGCCAGCACCTTGACTGACTACTTTAACCTTCTTTGGGAGACCCAGTACTTC. The chain has TRBV6-4 and TRBJ2-5; D is possibly TRBD2 (5 bases). From germline, CDR1 is MRHNA and CDR2 SNTAGT. V lost 7 bases and J lost 5, with 29 bases in between. CDR3 length: 18 residues.

The J gene is TRBJ1-3, the V gene TRBV5-6, with a possible D match to TRBD1 (5 bases). The germline V and J ends were trimmed by 1 base and 8 bases, with 10 bases remaining between them. The CDR3 runs to 13 residues. From germline, CDR1 is SGHDT and CDR2 YYEEEE. The CDR3 spells CASSLTGADTIYF. CDR3 in DNA: TGTGCCAGCAGCTTGACAGGCGCGGACACCATATATTTT.

The chain uses TRBV11-2 and TRBJ2-1; D gene uncertain. Trimming cost V 6 bases and J 4 bases, with 25 bases left between them. CDR1 is SGHAT and CDR2 is FQNNGV in the germline V gene. The CDR3 length is 18 residues. This CDR3 is CASSPFLLGRLEYNEQFF. The CDR3 nucleotides read TGTGCCAGCAGTCCTTTTCTCCTGGGTCGCCTAGAATACAATGAGCAGTTCTTC.

The chain employs TRBV11-2 and TRBJ1-3; possible D gene TRBD1, 5 bases. Germline CDR1 reads SGHAT; CDR2 reads FQNNGV. Trimming took 4 bases from V and 4 from J, leaving 11 bases between them. The CDR3 is 14 residues long. The CDR3 sequence is CASSSPGSGNTIYF. CDR3 bases: TGTGCCAGCAGCTCCCCAGGGTCAGGAAACACCATATATTTT.

This chain uses TRBV28 with TRBJ1-6; a possible D gene is TRBD1 (5 bases). The CDR3 contains 15 residues. The germline gives CDR1 MDHEN, CDR2 SYDVKM. The V end lost 5 bases, the J end lost 0 bases, and 8 bases lay between the germline ends. The CDR3 nucleotides read TGTGCCAGCAGTCCCCAGGGCTCCTATAATTCACCCCTCCACTTT. Residues: CASSPQGSYNSPLHF. Full variable domain (missing parts from reference TRBV28 and TRBJ1-6): DVKVTQSSRYLVKRTGEKVFLECVQDMDHENMFWYRQDPGLGLRLIYFSYDVKMKEKGDIPEGYSVSREKKERFSLILESASTNQTSMYLCASSPQGSYNSPLHFGNGTRLTVT.

The chain employs TRBV7-2 and TRBJ2-5; 8 positions match TRBD2. With 6 bases clipped from V and 0 bases from J, the junction kept 6 bases outside the gene matches. The CDR3 extends over 15 amino acids. The germline V gene encodes CDR1 SGHTA and CDR2 FQGNSA. DNA of the CDR3: TGTGCCAGCAGTTTAACTAGCGGCCACCAAGAGACCCAGTACTTC. As protein: CASSLTSGHQETQYF.

The V call is TRBV5-1, the J call TRBJ2-2; the D gene is possibly TRBD2 (6 bases). Between the trimmed V and J ends, which lost 2 bases and 7 bases, there was a span of 21 bases. From germline, CDR1 is SGHRS and CDR2 YFSETQ. The CDR3 runs to 17 residues. Here the CDR3 reads CASSLGTPGAFGGELFF. As DNA, the CDR3 is TGCGCCAGCAGCTTAGGGACTCCTGGGGCCTTCGGCGGGGAGCTGTTTTTT. The full variable domain, completed using reference TRBV5-1 and TRBJ2-2, is KAGVTQTPRYLIKTRGQQVTLSCSPISGHRSVSWYQQTPGQGLQFLFEYFSETQRNKGNFPGRFSGRQFSNSRSEMNVSTLELGDSALYLCASSLGTPGAFGGELFFGEGSRLTVL.

This chain uses TRBV4-2 with TRBJ2-5; a possible D gene is TRBD2 (5 bases). The end of the DNA fits TRBJ2-7 better, so the J call may be wrong. Germline V lookup: CDR1 LGHNA, CDR2 YNFKEQ. The length of the CDR3 is 14 residues. DNA of the CDR3: TGTGCCAGCAGCCAAGATTCCCTAGCTTACGAGCAGTACTTC. This encodes CASSQDSLAYEQYF.

V usage is TRBV18 and J usage is TRBJ1-4, with D possibly being TRBD1 (6 bases). Trimming removed 6 bases at V and 3 bases at J, with 8 bases between. The CDR3 sequence is 13 residues long. CDR1 is KGHSH and CDR2 is LQKENI in the germline V gene. The CDR3 spells CASSGQPNEKLFF. CDR3 bases: TGTGCCAGCTCCGGACAGCCTAATGAAAAACTGTTTTTT. The full variable domain, rest sourced from reference TRBV18 and TRBJ1-4, is NAGVMQNPRHLVRRRGQEARLRCSPMKGHSHVYWYRQLPEEGLKFMVYLQKENIIDESGMPKERFSAEFPKEGPSILRIQQVVRGDSAAYFCASSGQPNEKLFFGSGTQLSVL.

The rearrangement links TRBV6-5 to TRBJ2-2, with TRBD1 matching 8 bases. The V gene end was trimmed by 7 bases and the J gene end by 6 bases; junction bases not matched to a gene: 10. Germline V lookup: CDR1 MNHEY, CDR2 SVGAGI. This CDR3 region has 15 residues. The CDR3 bases are TGTGCCAGCACTCCAGGGGGCCCTGTGCCCGGGGAGCTGTTTTTT. Protein sequence: CASTPGGPVPGELFF.

The chain joins TRBV9 to TRBJ2-1; D unresolved. V was trimmed by 3 bases and J by 6 bases, leaving 16 bases between them. The CDR3 loop spans 15 amino acids. CDR1 is SGDLS and CDR2 is YYNGEE in the germline V gene. The CDR3 loop reads CASSARPPPSNEQFF. The CDR3 region has the DNA TGTGCCAGCAGCGCTCGTCCCCCGCCTAGCAATGAGCAGTTCTTC.

The chain links TRBV14 to TRBJ1-2; tentatively, D is TRBD1 (5 bases). V was clipped by 2 bases and J by 4 bases, with 11 bases between them. Germline V gene sequence: CDR1 SGHDN, CDR2 FVKESK. The CDR3 consists of 14 residues. The DNA of the CDR3 is TGTGCCAGCAGCCAAAAGGGGTCCCTCTATGGCTACACCTTC. Protein sequence: CASSQKGSLYGYTF.

The rearrangement uses TRBV28 and TRBJ1-1, with D possibly matching TRBD1 (5 bases). CDR1 is MDHEN and CDR2 is SYDVKM in the germline V gene. Trimming took 5 bases from V and 2 from J, leaving 18 bases between them. There are 16 residues in the CDR3. The CDR3 is CASSPSAQGQNTEAFF. CDR3 in DNA: TGTGCCAGCAGTCCCTCCGCGCAGGGTCAAAACACTGAAGCTTTCTTT.

This clone was detected only a few times. The chain has TRBV6-6 and TRBJ1-1; the match to TRBD1 covers 7 bases. Germline CDR1 MNHNY, CDR2 SVGAGI (reference sequence). There are 14 residues in the CDR3. Germline trimming cut 5 bases from V and 0 bases from J; bases unmatched to any gene: 3. CDR3 nucleotide sequence: TGTGCCAGCAGTCTGACAGGGATGAACACTGAAGCTTTCTTT. This sequence encodes CASSLTGMNTEAFF.

The chain carries TRBV14 and TRBJ2-3; D not certain. V dropped 1 base and J dropped 4 bases, with 3 bases sitting between them. Germline-derived CDR1 and CDR2 are SGHDN and FVKESK. The CDR3 loop spans 12 amino acids. The CDR3 region has the DNA TGTGCCAGCAGCCAAGTCTCAGATACGCAGTATTTT. Translating it yields CASSQVSDTQYF.

The chain combines TRBV4-3 with TRBJ2-2, with TRBD2 matching 7 bases. Losses at the gene ends were 4 bases for V and 4 bases for J; bases not matched to a gene: 6. In germline, CDR1 is LGHNA, CDR2 YSLEER. This CDR3 spans 15 amino acids. The CDR3 nucleotides are TGCGCCAGCAGCCCAACTCTAGCGGTCACCGGGGAGCTGTTTTTT. Residues: CASSPTLAVTGELFF.

This clone has only one observation. V gene TRBV2 combines with J gene TRBJ1-2, with TRBD1 identical over 9 bases. This CDR3 comprises 15 residues. Germline V gives CDR1 SNHLY, CDR2 FYNNEI. V was clipped by 6 bases and J by 7 bases; unmatched bases: 12. The CDR3 spells CASRPGQGSASGYTF. The DNA for the CDR3 is TGTGCCAGCAGACCGGGACAGGGAAGTGCAAGTGGCTACACCTTC.

This clone was detected only a few times. This chain links TRBV13 with TRBJ1-6; maybe TRBD1 (5 bases). Trimming took 5 bases from V and 8 from J, leaving 10 bases between them. The germline V gene has CDR1 PRHDT and CDR2 FYEKMQ (reference sequence). This CDR3 is 13 amino acids long. CDR3 residues: CASSPRGDSPLHF. The CDR3 DNA is TGTGCCAGCAGCCCGCGGGGGGATTCACCCCTCCACTTT.

The rearrangement uses TRBV6-1 and TRBJ2-5, with TRBD1 matching over 9 bases. The J segment lost 4 bases and the V segment lost 4 bases, leaving 10 bases of the junction unmatched. Germline-derived CDR1 and CDR2 are MNHNS and SASEGT. This CDR3 region has 16 residues. CDR3 in amino acids: CASSGGGQGYGETQYF. In DNA form, the CDR3 reads TGTGCCAGCAGTGGGGGGGGACAGGGATATGGAGAGACCCAGTACTTC.

Only one count was recorded for this clone. The chain combines TRBV11-2 with TRBJ2-1; 11 bases map to TRBD1. This CDR3 is built from 18 residues. Germline V gene sequence: CDR1 SGHAT, CDR2 FQNNGV. The ends lost 1 base at V and 4 bases at J; junction bases unmatched: 9. CDR3 bases: TGTGCCAGCAGCTTAGTTGGGGACAGGGGGTTGGGGTACAATGAGCAGTTCTTC. It is translated as CASSLVGDRGLGYNEQFF.